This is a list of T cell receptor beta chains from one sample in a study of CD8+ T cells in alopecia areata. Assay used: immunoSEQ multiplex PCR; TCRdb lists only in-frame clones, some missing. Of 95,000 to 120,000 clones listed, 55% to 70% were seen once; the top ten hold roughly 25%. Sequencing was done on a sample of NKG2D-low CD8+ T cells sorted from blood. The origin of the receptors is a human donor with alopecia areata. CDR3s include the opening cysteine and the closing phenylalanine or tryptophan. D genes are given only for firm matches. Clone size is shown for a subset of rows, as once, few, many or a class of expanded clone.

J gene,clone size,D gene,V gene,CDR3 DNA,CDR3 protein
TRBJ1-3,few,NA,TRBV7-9,TGTGCCAGCAGCGATCCTCCTTGGGGGACCTCTGGAAACACCATATATTTT,CASSDPPWGTSGNTIYF
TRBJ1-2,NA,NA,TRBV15,TGTGCCACCAGCAGAGATGCTACTTCTAATGGCTACACCTTC,CATSRDATSNGYTF
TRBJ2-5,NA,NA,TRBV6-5,TGTGCCAGCAGCCGTAGACAGACCCAAGAGACCCAGTACTTC,CASSRRQTQETQYF
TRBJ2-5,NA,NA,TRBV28,TGTGCCAGCAGTTTTCCTAGGACGGAAGAGACCCAGTACTTC,CASSFPRTEETQYF
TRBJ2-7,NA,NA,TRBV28,TGTGCCAGCAGTTTCGCGGGATACGAGCAGTACTTC,CASSFAGYEQYF
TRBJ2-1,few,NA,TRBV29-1,TGCAGCGTTGAAGGGCTCGATTTCTCCTACAATGAGCAGTTCTTC,CSVEGLDFSYNEQFF
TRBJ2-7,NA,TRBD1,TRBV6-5,TGTGCCAGCTTCCGGGGCCGACAGGGGGACGAGCAGTACTTC,CASFRGRQGDEQYF
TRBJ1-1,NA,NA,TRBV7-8,TGTGCCAGCAGCCCCCCCGGGCTGAACACTGAAGCTTTCTTT,CASSPPGLNTEAFF
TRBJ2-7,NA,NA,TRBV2,TGTGCCAGCAGGGAGGACGGGGGCTACGAGCAGTACTTC,CASREDGGYEQYF
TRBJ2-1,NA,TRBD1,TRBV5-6,TGTGCCAGCAGCCTGGGGACAGGTACAATGAAGCAGTTCTTC,CASSLGTGTMKQFF
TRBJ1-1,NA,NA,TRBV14,TGTGCCAGCAGCCTTTCAGCAGGGATTGAAGCTTTCTTT,CASSLSAGIEAFF
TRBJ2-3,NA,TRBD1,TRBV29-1,TGCAGCGCCTCCCCATCAGGGGGTCCAGATACGCAGTATTTT,CSASPSGGPDTQYF
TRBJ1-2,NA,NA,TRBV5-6,TGTGCCAGCAGCTCCTTGGAAGCTAACTATGGCTACACCTTC,CASSSLEANYGYTF
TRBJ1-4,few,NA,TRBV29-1,TGCAGCGTCCAGGGGACTAATGAAAAACTGTTTTTT,CSVQGTNEKLFF
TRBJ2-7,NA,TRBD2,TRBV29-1,TGCAGCGTTGAATACGCACTAGCGGGAGGTTACGAGCAGTACTTC,CSVEYALAGGYEQYF
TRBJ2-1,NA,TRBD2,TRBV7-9,TGTGCCAGCAGCCCGACTAGCGTTTACAATGAGCAGTTCTTC,CASSPTSVYNEQFF
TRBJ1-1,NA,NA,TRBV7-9,TGTGCCAGCAGCCCCTCGGTCGAAGCTTTCTTT,CASSPSVEAFF
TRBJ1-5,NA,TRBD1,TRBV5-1,TGCGCCAGCAGCCTAACAGGGGATCAGCCCCAGCATTTT,CASSLTGDQPQHF
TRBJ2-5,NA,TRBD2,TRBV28,TGTGCCAGCAGTTTGGGACTAGCGGTGCAAGAGACCCAGTACTTC,CASSLGLAVQETQYF
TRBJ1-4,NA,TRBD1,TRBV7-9,TGTGCCAGCAGCTTCCCGGACAGGGATCGGGGAAATGAAAAACTGTTTTTT,CASSFPDRDRGNEKLFF
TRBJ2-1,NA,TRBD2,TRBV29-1,TGCAGCGTTCTCACTAGCGGGAGTAATGAGCAGTTCTTC,CSVLTSGSNEQFF
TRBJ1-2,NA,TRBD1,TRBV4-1,TGCGCCAGCAGCAAAGGTCCGGGACAGACCTATGGCTACACCTTC,CASSKGPGQTYGYTF
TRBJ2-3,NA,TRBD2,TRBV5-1,TGCGCCAGCAGTTTCGGACTAGCACCCCGAGATACGCAGTATTTT,CASSFGLAPRDTQYF
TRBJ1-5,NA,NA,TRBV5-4,TGTGCCAGCAGCCAAGATCCCGGGGACAATCAGCCCCAGCATTTT,CASSQDPGDNQPQHF
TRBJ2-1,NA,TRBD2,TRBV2,TGTGCCAGCAGTGAGACGGGAGGGGTCAATGAGCAGTTCTTC,CASSETGGVNEQFF
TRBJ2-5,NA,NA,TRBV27,TGTGCCAGCAGTTTTTCCCCAGCGGGCCGGGAGACCCAGTACTTC,CASSFSPAGRETQYF
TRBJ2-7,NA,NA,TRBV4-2,TGTGCCAGCAGCCAAGTCTCGGCCACTAGCTACGAGCAGTACTTC,CASSQVSATSYEQYF
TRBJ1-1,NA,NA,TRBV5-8,TGTGCCAGCCCGAAGTCGCTGAACACTGAAGCTTTCTTT,CASPKSLNTEAFF
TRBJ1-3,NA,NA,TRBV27,TGTGCCAGCAGTTTCGACCGCTCTGGAAACACCATATATTTT,CASSFDRSGNTIYF
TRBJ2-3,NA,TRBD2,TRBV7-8,TGTGCCAGCAGCTCCGGGGGAGCGGGAAACACAGATACGCAGTATTTT,CASSSGGAGNTDTQYF
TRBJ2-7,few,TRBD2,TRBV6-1,TGTGCCGTGACTAGCGGGAGAGGCGAGCAGTACTTC,CAVTSGRGEQYF
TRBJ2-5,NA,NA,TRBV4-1,TGCGCCAGCAGCCAAGATCGCAGGGCTGAGACCCAGTACTTC,CASSQDRRAETQYF
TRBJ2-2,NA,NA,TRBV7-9,TGTGCCACAGACAACTCCGGACCTAGAACCGGGGAGCTGTTTTTT,CATDNSGPRTGELFF
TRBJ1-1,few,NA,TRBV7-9,TGTGCCAGCATGGGACCCGTTGTGACTGAAGCTTTCTTT,CASMGPVVTEAFF
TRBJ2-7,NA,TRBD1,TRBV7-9,TGTGCCAGCAGCCCCCAGGGCGGACAGGGGGCGCGCGAGCAGTACTTC,CASSPQGGQGAREQYF
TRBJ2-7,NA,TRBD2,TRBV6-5,TGTGCCAGCAGTTACCAGCGGGAGGGAACCTACGAGCAGTACTTC,CASSYQREGTYEQYF
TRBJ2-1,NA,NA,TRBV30,TGTGCCTGGAGTCGTGACGATGAGCAGTTCTTC,CAWSRDDEQFF
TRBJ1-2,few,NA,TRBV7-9,TGTGCCAGCAGCTTAGATCCTTCAGCCCTCTATGGCTACACCTTC,CASSLDPSALYGYTF
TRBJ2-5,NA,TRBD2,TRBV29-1,TGCAGCGTTGAGGGGGGACTAGCGGGGACCCAGTACTTC,CSVEGGLAGTQYF
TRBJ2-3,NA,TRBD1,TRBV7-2,TGTGCCAGCAGCTTCACAGGGGGCCAGGCAGATACGCAGTATTTT,CASSFTGGQADTQYF
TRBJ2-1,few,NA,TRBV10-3,TGTGCCATCACGGTGGGAGATAAAATCTACAATGAGCAGTTCTTC,CAITVGDKIYNEQFF
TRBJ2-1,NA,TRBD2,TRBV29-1,TGCAGCGTTGAAACCCGGGACTACCCCTCCTACAATGAGCAGTTCTTC,CSVETRDYPSYNEQFF
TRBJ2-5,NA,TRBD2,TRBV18,TGTGCCAGCTCACCACCGGGAGGGCTTGGAGAGACCCAGTACTTC,CASSPPGGLGETQYF
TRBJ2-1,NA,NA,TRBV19,TGTGCCAGTACGCAGGGCTACAATGAGCAGTTCTTC,CASTQGYNEQFF
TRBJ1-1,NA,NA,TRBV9,TGTGCCAGCAGCCCCCGCGGAGCTGAAGCTTTCTTT,CASSPRGAEAFF
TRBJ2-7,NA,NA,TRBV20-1,TGCAGTGCTAGGGTAGTTCACGAGCAGTACTTC,CSARVVHEQYF
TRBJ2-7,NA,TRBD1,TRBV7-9,TGTGCCAGCAGCCCCAGAGCCGCCGGACAGGGGTCCTACGAGCAGTACTTC,CASSPRAAGQGSYEQYF
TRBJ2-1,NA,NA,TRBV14,TGTGCCAGCAGCCAACCCCAGCACTACAATGAGCAGTTCTTC,CASSQPQHYNEQFF